The T cell receptor (beta chain) under discussion was sequenced for a study of cytomegalovirus exposure and HLA in healthy donors. General observations from the study: Presence/absence analyses took donor sequencing depth as roughly uniform.

Vbeta (60) and Jbeta (13) primers were used in the PCR. Profiling relied on immunoSEQ multiplex PCR, and the TCRdb table lists in-frame clones only, not all of them. The table records more than 150,000 clones, approximately 88% of them present only once. Per the germline V gene, CDR1 is MNHEY and CDR2 is SVGAGI. Trimming took 4 bases from V and 7 from J; bases not matched to a gene: 9. The CDR3 length is 16 residues. Details on this clone: Antigen specificity is unknown.

The chain employs TRBV6-5 and TRBJ2-3; 12 bases align to TRBD2. Material: PBMCs. The TCR comes from a woman aged 45-60 years in good health and CMV-seropositive. The DNA for the CDR3 is TGTGCCAGCAGTTCACTACTAGCGGGGGGCCGAAATACGCAGTATTTT. This gives the protein CASSSLLAGGRNTQYF.